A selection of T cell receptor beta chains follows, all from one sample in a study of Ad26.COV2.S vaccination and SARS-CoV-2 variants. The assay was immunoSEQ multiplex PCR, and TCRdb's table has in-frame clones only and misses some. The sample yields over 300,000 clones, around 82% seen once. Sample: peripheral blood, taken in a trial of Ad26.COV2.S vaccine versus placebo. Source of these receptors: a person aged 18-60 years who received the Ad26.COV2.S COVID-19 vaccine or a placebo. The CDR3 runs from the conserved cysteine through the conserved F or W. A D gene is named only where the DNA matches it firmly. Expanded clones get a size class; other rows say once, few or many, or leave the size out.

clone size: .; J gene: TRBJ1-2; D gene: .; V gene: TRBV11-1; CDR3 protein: CASSQRRRSGYTF; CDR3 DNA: TGTGCCAGCAGCCAACGGCGCCGGTCGGGCTACACCTTC
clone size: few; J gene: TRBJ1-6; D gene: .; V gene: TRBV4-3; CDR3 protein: CASSQWTQNSPLHF; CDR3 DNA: TGCGCCAGCAGCCAGTGGACCCAGAATTCACCCCTCCACTTT
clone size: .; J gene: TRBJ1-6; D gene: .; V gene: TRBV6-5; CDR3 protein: CASSYIGNSPLHF; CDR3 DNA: TGTGCCAGCAGTTACATCGGGAATTCACCCCTCCACTTT
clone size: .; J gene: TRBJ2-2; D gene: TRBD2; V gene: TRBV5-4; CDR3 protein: CASSFGLAGGDTGELFF; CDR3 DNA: TGTGCCAGCAGCTTTGGACTAGCGGGAGGTGACACCGGGGAGCTGTTTTTT
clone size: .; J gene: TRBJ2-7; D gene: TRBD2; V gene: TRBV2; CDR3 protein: CASGGVFSYEQYF; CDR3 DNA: TGTGCCAGCGGGGGGGTATTCTCCTACGAGCAGTACTTC
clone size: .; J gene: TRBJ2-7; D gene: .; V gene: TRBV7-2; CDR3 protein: CASSLGRNLYEQYF; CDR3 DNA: TGTGCCAGCAGCTTGGGACGCAATCTCTACGAGCAGTACTTC
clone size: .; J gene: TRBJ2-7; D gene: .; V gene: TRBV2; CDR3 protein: CASITRTYEQYF; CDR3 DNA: TGTGCCAGCATTACCCGAACCTACGAGCAGTACTTC
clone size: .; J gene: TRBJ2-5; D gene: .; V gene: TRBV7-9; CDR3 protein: CASSLGGGKTQYF; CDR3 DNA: TGTGCCAGCAGCTTAGGTGGGGGTAAGACCCAGTACTTC
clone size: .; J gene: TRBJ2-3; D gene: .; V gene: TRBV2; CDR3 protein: CASGGRPALAQYF; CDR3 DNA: TGTGCCAGCGGGGGACGTCCGGCTCTTGCTCAGTATTTT
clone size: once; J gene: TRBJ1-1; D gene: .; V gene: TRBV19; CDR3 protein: CASRFYGDMNTEAFF; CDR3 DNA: TGTGCCAGTAGATTCTATGGAGACATGAACACTGAAGCTTTCTTT
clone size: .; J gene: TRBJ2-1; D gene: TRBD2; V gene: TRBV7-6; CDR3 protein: CASSLWPGREGSEQFF; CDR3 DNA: TGTGCCAGCAGCCTCTGGCCTGGGCGGGAGGGATCTGAGCAGTTCTTC
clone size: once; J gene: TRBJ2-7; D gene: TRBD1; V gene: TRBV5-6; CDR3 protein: CASSSGQGAKQYF; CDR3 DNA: TGTGCCAGCAGCTCGGGACAGGGGGCAAAGCAGTACTTC
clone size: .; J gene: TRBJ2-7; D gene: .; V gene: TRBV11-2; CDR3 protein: CASSFTYQAEQYF; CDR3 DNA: TGTGCCAGCAGCTTTACGTATCAGGCGGAGCAGTACTTC
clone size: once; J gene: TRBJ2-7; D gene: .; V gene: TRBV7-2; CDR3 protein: CASSLGRAAYEQYF; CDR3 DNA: TGTGCCAGCAGCTTAGGCAGGGCGGCCTACGAGCAGTACTTC
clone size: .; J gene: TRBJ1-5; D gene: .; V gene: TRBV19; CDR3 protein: CASRSSLNQPQHF; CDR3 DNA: TGTGCCAGTAGATCCAGCCTCAATCAGCCCCAGCATTTT
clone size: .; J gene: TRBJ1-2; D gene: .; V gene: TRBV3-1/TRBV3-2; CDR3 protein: CASSQGSRGAHYGYTF; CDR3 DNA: TGTGCCAGCAGCCAAGGAAGTCGGGGGGCTCACTATGGCTACACCTTC
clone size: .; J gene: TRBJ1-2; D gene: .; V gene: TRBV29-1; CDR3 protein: CSVMTAHIYYGYTF; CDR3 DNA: TGCAGCGTTATGACAGCCCATATTTACTATGGCTACACCTTC
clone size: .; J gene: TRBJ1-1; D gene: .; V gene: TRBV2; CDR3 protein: CASRRQVNTEAFF; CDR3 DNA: TGTGCCAGCCGACGACAGGTGAACACTGAAGCTTTCTTT
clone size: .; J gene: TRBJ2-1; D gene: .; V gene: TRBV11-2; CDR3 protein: CASSLALPYNEQFF; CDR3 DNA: TGTGCCAGCAGCTTAGCGCTACCCTACAATGAGCAGTTCTTC
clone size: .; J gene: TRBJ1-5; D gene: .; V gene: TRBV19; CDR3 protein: CASSSLTRGSNQPQHF; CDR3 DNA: TGTGCCAGTAGTTCCCTAACAAGGGGGAGCAATCAGCCCCAGCATTTT
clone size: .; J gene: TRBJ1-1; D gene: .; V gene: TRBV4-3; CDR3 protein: CASSQVQYTEAFF; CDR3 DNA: TGCGCCAGCAGCCAAGTTCAGTACACTGAAGCTTTCTTT
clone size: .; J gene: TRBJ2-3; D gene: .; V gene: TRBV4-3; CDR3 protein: CASSQSRADTQYF; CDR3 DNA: TGCGCCAGCAGCCAGTCTAGGGCAGATACGCAGTATTTT
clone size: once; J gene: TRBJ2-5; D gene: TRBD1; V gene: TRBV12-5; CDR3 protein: CASGFRDRETQYF; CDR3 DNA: TGTGCTAGTGGTTTCCGGGACAGAGAGACCCAGTACTTC
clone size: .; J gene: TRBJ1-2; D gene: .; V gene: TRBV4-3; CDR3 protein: CASSGSGNYGYTF; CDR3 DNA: TGCGCCAGCAGTGGTTCAGGGAACTATGGCTACACCTTC
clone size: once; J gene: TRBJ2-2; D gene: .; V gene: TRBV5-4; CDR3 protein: CASSHGTRTGELFF; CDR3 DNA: TGTGCCAGCAGCCACGGGACTCGCACCGGGGAGCTGTTTTTT
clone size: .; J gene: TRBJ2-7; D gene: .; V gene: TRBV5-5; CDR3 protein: CASSTTLSQTAEQYF; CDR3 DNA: TGTGCCAGCAGCACGACCTTATCCCAAACGGCCGAGCAGTACTTC